The source of this T cell receptor beta chain is a study of monozygotic twins with inflammatory bowel disease. Template switching incorporated UMIs with a 6-nucleotide sample barcode. Two nested PCRs, of approximately 16 and 9 cycles, processed TCRalpha and TCRbeta cDNA. Reanalyzing the 5' RACE reads, TCRdb keeps one entry per CDR3 protein, without DNA. Its table lists about 160,000 distinct CDR3 sequences. General study points: Between concordant and discordant twins, repertoire similarity failed to differ, a result that limited power may explain.

Of note for this clonotype: Its antigen is not identified.

The CDR3 loop spans 17 amino acids. Germline assignment: CDR1 SGDLS and CDR2 YYNGEE. V and J are TRBV9 and TRBJ1-4; the TCRdb D gene call, TRBD1, has no DNA to confirm it. The sample consisted of blood. The clonotype comes from a human donor with ulcerative colitis or Crohn's disease, or a healthy co-twin of an affected twin (not recorded which). The CDR3 loop is CASSPWTGQLLNEKLFF.